This T cell receptor beta chain comes out of a study of CD8+CD57+ T cells in acquired aplastic anemia. At the level of the study: Quantities of DNA derived from sorted CD4+ and CD8+ cells averaged roughly 3.4 ug. CD4+ reads averaged about 9.9 million in healthy donors.

Study conclusions and caveats: The study identified 25 to 30 CD8+ CDR3 sequences shared by patients and controls.

V gave up 0 bases and J gave up 6 bases; unmatched junction bases: 6. Germline V CDR1 and CDR2: KGHSY, FQNENV. The CDR3 consists of 16 residues. Regarding this clonotype: The antigen remains unidentified.

For CDR3 and TCR beta VDJ profiling, genomic DNA was the template used. In TCRdb, the reads were re-called with MiXCR into one record per CDR3 protein. The sample consists of 65,000 to 85,000 distinct CDR3 sequences, around half of them appearing once. Sequencing used sorted CD4+, CD8+, or CD8+CD57+ T cells (not recorded which) from PBMCs. The rearrangement links TRBV16 to TRBJ2-1; TRBD1 aligns across 9 bases. This receptor was identified in a human donor in good health, serving as a control. CDR3 loop: CASSQSGWTGVNEQFF. The CDR3 nucleotides are TGTGCCAGCAGCCAATCGGGCTGGACAGGGGTCAATGAGCAGTTCTTC. Full variable domain (outside the CDR3, taken from reference TRBV16 and TRBJ2-1): GEEVAQTPKHLVRGEGQKAKLYCAPIKGHSYVFWYQQVLKNEFKFLISFQNENVFDETGMPKERFSAKCLPNSPCSLEIQATKLEDSAVYFCASSQSGWTGVNEQFFGPGTRLTVL.